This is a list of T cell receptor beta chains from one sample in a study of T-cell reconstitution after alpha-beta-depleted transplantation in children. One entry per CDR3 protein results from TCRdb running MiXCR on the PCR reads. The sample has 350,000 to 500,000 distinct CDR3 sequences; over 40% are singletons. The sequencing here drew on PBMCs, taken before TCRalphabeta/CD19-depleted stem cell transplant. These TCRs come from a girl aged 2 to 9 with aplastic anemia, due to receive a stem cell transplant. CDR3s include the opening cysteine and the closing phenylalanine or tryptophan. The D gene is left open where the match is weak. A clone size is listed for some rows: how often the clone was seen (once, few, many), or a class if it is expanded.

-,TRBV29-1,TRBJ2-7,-,TGCAGCGTTGCCGGCGGGATCGGCTACGAGCAGTACTTC,CSVAGGIGYEQYF
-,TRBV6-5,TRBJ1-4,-,TGTGCCAGCAGTTACGAAGCCAACCGTAATGAAAAACTGTTTTTT,CASSYEANRNEKLFF
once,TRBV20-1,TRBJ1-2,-,TGCAGTGCTAGAGATCCTAACAGTGGCTACACCTTC,CSARDPNSGYTF
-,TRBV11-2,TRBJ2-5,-,TGTGCCAGCACCCACGACAGGTACCAAGAGACCCAGTACTTC,CASTHDRYQETQYF
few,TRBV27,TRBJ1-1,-,TGTGCCAGCAGTTTAGGACCGAGAAGCACTGAAGCTTTCTTT,CASSLGPRSTEAFF
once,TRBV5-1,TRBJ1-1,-,TGCGCCAGCAGCCGTGAGGGAGTGAACACTGAAGCTTTCTTT,CASSREGVNTEAFF
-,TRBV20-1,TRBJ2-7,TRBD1,TGCAGTGCTAGAGATCTGCGCACCGGGACAGTCAGCGAGCAGTACTTC,CSARDLRTGTVSEQYF
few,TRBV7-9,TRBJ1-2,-,TGTGCCAGCACCCCCCCTGGGGCAACTAACTATGGCTACACCTTC,CASTPPGATNYGYTF
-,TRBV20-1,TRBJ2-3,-,TGCAGTGCTAGAGGAGGCCCAATAGATACGCAGTATTTT,CSARGGPIDTQYF
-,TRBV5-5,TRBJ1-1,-,TGTGCCAGCAGCTTGGGAAGCTGGGGGGACACTGAAGCTTTCTTT,CASSLGSWGDTEAFF
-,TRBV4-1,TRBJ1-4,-,TGCGCCAGCAGCCAAGAAGGGGAACTGGAACTGTTTTTT,CASSQEGELELFF
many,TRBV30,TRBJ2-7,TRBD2,TGTGCCTGGATAGGGAGGGATTACGAGCAGTACTTC,CAWIGRDYEQYF
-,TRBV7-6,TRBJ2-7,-,TGTGCCAGCAGCTCACAGGGAAACTACGAGCAGTACTTC,CASSSQGNYEQYF
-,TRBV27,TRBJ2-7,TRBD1,TGTGCCAGCAGTTACCCCGGACAGGTGACCTACGAGCAGTACTTC,CASSYPGQVTYEQYF